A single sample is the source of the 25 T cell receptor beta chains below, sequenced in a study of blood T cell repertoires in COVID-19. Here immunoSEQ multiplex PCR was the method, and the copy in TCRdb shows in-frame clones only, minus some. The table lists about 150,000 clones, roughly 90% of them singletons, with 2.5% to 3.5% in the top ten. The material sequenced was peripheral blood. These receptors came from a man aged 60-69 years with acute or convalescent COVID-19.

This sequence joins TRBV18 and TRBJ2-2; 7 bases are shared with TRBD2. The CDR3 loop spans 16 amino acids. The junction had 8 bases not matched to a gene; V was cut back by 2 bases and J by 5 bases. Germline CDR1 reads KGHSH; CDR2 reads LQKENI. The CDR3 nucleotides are TGTGCCAGCTCACCAAGAATCCAGCGGGAAACCGGGGAGCTGTTTTTT. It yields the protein CASSPRIQRETGELFF.

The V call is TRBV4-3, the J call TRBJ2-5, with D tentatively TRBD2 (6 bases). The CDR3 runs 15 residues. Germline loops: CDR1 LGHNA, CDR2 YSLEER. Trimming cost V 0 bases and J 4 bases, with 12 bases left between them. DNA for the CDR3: TGCGCCAGCAGCCAAGATGTGGGGAGGCGAGAGACCCAGTACTTC. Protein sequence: CASSQDVGRRETQYF.

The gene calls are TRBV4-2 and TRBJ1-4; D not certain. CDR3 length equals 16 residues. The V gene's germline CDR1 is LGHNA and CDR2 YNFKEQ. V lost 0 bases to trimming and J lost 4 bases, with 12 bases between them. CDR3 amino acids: CASSQEGGGRNEKLFF. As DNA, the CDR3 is TGTGCCAGCAGCCAAGAAGGAGGAGGGCGTAATGAAAAACTGTTTTTT.

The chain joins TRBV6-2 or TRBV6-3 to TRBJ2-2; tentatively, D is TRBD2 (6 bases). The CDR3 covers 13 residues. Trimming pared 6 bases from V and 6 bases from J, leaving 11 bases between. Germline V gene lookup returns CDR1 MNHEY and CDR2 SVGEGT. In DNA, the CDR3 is TGTGCCAGCAGCTCCGGAGGGGCCGGGGAGCTGTTTTTT. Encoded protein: CASSSGGAGELFF.

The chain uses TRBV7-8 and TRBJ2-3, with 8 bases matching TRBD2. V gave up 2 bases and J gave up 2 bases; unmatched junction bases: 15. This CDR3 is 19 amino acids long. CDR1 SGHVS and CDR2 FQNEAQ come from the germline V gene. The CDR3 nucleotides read TGTGCCAGCAGCTTATTGATGGTGTTCGGGGGGGCCGCCACAGATACGCAGTATTTT. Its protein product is CASSLLMVFGGAATDTQYF.

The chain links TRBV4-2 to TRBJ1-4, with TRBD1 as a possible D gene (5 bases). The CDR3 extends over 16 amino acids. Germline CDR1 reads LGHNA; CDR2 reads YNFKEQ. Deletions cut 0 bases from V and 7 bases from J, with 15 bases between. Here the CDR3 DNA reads TGTGCCAGCAGCCAAGACATCGGGGGTTCGATTGAAAAACTGTTTTTT. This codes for CASSQDIGGSIEKLFF.

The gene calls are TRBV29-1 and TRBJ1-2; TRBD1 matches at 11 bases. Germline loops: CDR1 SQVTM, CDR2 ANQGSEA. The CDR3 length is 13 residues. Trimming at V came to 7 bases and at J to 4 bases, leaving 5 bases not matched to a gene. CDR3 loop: CSAGTGGPYGYTF. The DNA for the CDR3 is TGCAGCGCCGGGACAGGGGGGCCCTATGGCTACACCTTC.

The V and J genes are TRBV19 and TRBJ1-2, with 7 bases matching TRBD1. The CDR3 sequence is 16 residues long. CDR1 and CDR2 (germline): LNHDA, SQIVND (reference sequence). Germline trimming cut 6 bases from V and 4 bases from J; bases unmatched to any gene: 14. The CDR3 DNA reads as TGTGCCAGTAGCCCCGGCTCTAGGGGGCGCGGCTATGGCTACACCTTC. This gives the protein CASSPGSRGRGYGYTF.

CDR3 coding DNA: TGTGCCAGCAGTGATTCCGGGACAGGGCACACTGAAGCTTTCTTT. Amino acid sequence: CASSDSGTGHTEAFF. V and J are TRBV2 and TRBJ1-1; 9 bases map to TRBD1. The CDR3 spans 15 residues. V was pared by 3 bases and J by 3 bases, with 5 bases of the junction left unmatched. Germline V gives CDR1 SNHLY, CDR2 FYNNEI.

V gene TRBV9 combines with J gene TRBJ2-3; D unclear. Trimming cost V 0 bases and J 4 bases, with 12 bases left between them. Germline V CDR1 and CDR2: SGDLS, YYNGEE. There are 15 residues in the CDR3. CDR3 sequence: CASSVDGLGADTQYF. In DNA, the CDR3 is TGTGCCAGCAGCGTAGACGGCCTGGGCGCAGATACGCAGTATTTT.

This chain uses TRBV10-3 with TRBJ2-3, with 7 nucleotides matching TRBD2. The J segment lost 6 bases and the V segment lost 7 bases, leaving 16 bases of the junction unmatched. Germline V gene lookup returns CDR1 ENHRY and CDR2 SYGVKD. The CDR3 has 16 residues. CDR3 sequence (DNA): TGTGCCATCATGTCCTTAGGGGCGGGGGTAGTGGATACGCAGTATTTT. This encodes CAIMSLGAGVVDTQYF.

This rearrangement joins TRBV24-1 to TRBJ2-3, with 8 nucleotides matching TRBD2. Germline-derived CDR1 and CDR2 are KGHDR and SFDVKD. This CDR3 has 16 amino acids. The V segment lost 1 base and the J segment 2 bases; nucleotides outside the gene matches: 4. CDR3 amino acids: CATSDLSGGVTDTQYF. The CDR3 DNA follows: TGTGCCACCAGTGATTTAAGCGGGGGAGTCACAGATACGCAGTATTTT.

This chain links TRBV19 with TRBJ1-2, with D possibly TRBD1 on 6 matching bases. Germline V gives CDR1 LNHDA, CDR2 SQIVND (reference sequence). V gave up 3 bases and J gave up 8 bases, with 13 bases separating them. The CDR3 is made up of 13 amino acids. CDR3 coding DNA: TGTGCCAGTAGTATCCCCAGGGGTCGGGGCTACACCTTC. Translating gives CASSIPRGRGYTF.

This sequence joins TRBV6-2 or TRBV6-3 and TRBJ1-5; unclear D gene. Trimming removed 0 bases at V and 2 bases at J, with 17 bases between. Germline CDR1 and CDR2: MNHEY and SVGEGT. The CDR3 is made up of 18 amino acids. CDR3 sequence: CASSYSRRAGRGNQPQHF. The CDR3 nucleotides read TGTGCCAGCAGTTACTCGAGGAGGGCTGGACGTGGCAATCAGCCCCAGCATTTT.

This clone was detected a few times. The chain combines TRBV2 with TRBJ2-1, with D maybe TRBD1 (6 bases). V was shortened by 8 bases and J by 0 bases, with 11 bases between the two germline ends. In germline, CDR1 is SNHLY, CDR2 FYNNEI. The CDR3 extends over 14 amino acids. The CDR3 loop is CASRTDRSYNEQFF. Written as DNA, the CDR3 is TGTGCCAGCCGGACAGACCGCTCCTACAATGAGCAGTTCTTC.

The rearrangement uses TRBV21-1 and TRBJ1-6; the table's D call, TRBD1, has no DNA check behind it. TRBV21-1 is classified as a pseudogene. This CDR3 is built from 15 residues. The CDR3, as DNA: TGTGCCAGCAGCACCCCCGGGACAGGGGTTTCACCCCTCCACTTT. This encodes CASSTPGTGVSPLHF.

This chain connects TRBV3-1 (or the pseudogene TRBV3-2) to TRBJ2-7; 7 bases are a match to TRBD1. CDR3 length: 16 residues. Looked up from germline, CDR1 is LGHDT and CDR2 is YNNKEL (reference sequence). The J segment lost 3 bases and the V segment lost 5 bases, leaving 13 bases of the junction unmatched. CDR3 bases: TGTGCCAGCAGCACCCATCCTGACAGGGAATACTACGAGCAGTACTTC. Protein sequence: CASSTHPDREYYEQYF.

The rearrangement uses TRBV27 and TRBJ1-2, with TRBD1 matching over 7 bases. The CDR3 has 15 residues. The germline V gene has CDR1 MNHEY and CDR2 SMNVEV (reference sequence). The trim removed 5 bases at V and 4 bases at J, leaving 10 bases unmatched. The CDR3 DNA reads TGTGCCAGCAGTGGGACCAACAGGGGAGCCTATGGCTACACCTTC. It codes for CASSGTNRGAYGYTF.

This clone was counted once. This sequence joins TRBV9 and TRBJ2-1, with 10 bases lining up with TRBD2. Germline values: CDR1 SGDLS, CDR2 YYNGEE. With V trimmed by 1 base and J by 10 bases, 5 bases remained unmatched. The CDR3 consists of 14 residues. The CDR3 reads CASSVIAGGREQFF. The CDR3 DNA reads TGTGCCAGCAGCGTAATAGCGGGGGGAAGGGAGCAGTTCTTC.

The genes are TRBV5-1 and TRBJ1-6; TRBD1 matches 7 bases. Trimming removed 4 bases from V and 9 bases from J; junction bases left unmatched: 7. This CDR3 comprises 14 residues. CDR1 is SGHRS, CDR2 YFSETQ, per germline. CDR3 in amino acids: CASSPGTDTSPLHF. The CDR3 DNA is TGCGCCAGCAGCCCCGGGACAGACACTTCACCCCTCCACTTT.

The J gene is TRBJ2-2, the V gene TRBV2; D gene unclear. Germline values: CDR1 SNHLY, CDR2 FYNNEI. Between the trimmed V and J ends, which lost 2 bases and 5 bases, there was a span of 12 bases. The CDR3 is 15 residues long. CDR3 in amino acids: CASSERRGGTGELFF. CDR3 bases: TGTGCCAGCAGTGAACGGAGAGGTGGGACCGGGGAGCTGTTTTTT.

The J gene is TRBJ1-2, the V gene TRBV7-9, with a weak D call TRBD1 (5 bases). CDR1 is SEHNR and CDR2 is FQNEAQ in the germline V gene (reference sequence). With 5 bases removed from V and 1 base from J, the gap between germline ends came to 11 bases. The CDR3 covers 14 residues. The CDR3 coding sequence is TGTGCCAGCAGCCAGGAGGGACGTAACTATGGCTACACCTTC. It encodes CASSQEGRNYGYTF.

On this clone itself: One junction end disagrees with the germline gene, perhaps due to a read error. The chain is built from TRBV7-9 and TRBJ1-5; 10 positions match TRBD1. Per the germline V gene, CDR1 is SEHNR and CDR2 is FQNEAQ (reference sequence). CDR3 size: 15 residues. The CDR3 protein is CANSPGTGVNQPQHF. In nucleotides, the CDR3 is TGTGCCAACAGCCCCGGGACAGGGGTCAATCAGCCCCAGCATTTT.

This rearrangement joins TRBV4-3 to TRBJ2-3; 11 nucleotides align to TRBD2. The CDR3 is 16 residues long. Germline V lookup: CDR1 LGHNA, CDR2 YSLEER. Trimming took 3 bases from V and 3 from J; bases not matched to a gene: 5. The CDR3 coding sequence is TGCGCCAGCAGCCAGTTGCTAGCGGGGGGAACAGATACGCAGTATTTT. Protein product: CASSQLLAGGTDTQYF.

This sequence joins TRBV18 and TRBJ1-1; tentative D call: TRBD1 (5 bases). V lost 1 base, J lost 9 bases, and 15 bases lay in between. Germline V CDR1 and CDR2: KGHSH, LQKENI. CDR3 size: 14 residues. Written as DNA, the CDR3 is TGTGCCAGCTCACCACGACCAGGGACTGAGCAAGCTTTCTTT. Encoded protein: CASSPRPGTEQAFF.